This TCR beta chain was identified during a study of OX40 agonist ivuxolimab in advanced cancers. Study-level findings and limits: On average, CD8+ T cells showed a greater number of expanded clones than CD4+.

As concerns this clone: Its antigen is currently unknown.

Produced via immunoSEQ multiplex PCR; TCRdb's table is partial and in-frame only. This table has 44,000 or so clones, 79% appearing once. Trimming removed 3 bases from V and 6 bases from J, with 8 bases in between. CDR3 size: 12 residues. Germline assignment: CDR1 LNHDA and CDR2 SQIVND (reference sequence). Sequenced material: CD4+ or CD8+ T cells sorted from blood, taken in a trial of the OX40 agonist ivuxolimab. The TCR comes from an adult with an advanced solid tumor such as melanoma, head and neck, liver or kidney cancer. The chain combines TRBV19 with TRBJ1-1; D is undetermined. CDR3 loop: CASSIDPSEAFF. CDR3 sequence (DNA): TGTGCCAGTAGTATTGATCCCTCTGAAGCTTTCTTT. Combining the CDR3 with reference TRBV19 and TRBJ1-1 gives the whole variable domain DGGITQSPKYLFRKEGQNVTLSCEQNLNHDAMYWYRQDPGQGLRLIYYSQIVNDFQKGDIAEGYSVSREKKESFPLTVTSAQKNPTAFYLCASSIDPSEAFFGQGTRLTVV.